This T cell receptor beta chain was observed in a study of a mutant IDH1 vaccine in newly diagnosed glioma (dated by TCRdb to the early 2020s). Some background on the complete study: In the chemotherapy-containing groups, vaccination started alongside temozolomide cycles, whereas in patients who had radiotherapy alone it started 4-6 weeks after radiotherapy. Of the roughly 32 treated patients, approximately 60% were male and around 40% were female, and a mean age of roughly 37 years was recorded. Before enrollment, patients had received standard therapy of radiotherapy alone, temozolomide alone, or radiochemotherapy with temozolomide; most received the combination. The week-35 safety follow-up took place at visit V12, and the week-47 end of study took place at visit V13. Peripheral blood samples were drawn at six visits, namely V03 (baseline), V05, V07, V10, V12 and V13. For exploratory analyses, approximately 25 treated patients had longitudinal TCRB deep sequencing done wherever samples were available.

Receptors were amplified or captured by the immunoSEQ multiplex PCR assay. Rearranged TCR beta chain sequences were amplified with the hsTCRB Kit following the manufacturer's protocol. TCRB libraries were sequenced on an Illumina MiSeq. Turning to the authors' computational methods: The kit vendor's proprietary platform handled demultiplexing, trimming and gene mapping. TCRdb carries this immuneACCESS record with in-frame sequences only. Its versions omit some clonotypes, under half of them owing to an unresolved V gene in the studies checked, with the rest unexplained. V, J and clone size are those of that table, while D and trimming were read from the DNA. This sample comprises 30,000 to 40,000 clones, just under 90% of them detected only once. Around 13% of the sample is in the top ten clones. In light of the paper, this sample's time point label describes: week 47, end of study. Each vaccine dose, consisting of 300 ug of a 20-mer mutant IDH1 peptide in Montanide, was administered subcutaneously with topical imiquimod. Eight vaccinations were administered to patients in weeks 1, 3, 5, 7, 11, 15, 19 and 23, corresponding to visits V03 through V10. All donors had newly diagnosed IDH1-mutant astrocytomas of WHO grade 3 or 4 that showed loss of nuclear ATRX. The samples were drawn from NOA16, a multicentre, single-arm, open-label phase I trial in Germany that tested a mutant IDH1 peptide vaccine in humans for the first time. Genomic DNA for TCRB sequencing was isolated from EDTA blood with the DNeasy Blood and Tissue Kit.

The germline V gene encodes CDR1 SGHRS and CDR2 YFSETQ. V is cut back by 4 bases and J by 0 bases, with 14 bases in the junction unmatched. The CDR3 numbers 19 residues from cysteine through phenylalanine. Just CDR3 DNA is preserved here, 57 bases in frame from base 1. Overall study results and their limits: Selection of PBMC samples for TCRB deep sequencing was based on availability. According to the authors, sample limitations meant that analyses of patient blood samples could not be reproduced. Immune responses induced by the vaccine were seen in approximately 93% of patients across multiple MHC alleles. Pseudoprogression seemed to be unrelated to changes in the top peripheral T cell clonotypes found by TCRB sequencing.

Comment on this clone: This clone's antigen is unknown. No base qualities exist here, and no much larger clone lies one base off it.

The sequence was collected from a woman aged 25 to 39 with glioma. The chain was built from TRBV5-1 and TRBJ1-4; 8 central bases correspond to TRBD1. Source: PBMCs, taken from a glioma patient whose treatment included an IDH1 peptide vaccine. The CDR3 loop reads CASSPQPGQASATNEKLFF. The DNA sequence is as follows: TGCGCCAGCAGCCCCCAGCCGGGACAGGCTTCTGCAACTAATGAAAAACTGTTTTTT. The entire variable domain, with the stretches around the CDR3 drawn from the reference TRBV5-1 and TRBJ1-4 proteins, is KAGVTQTPRYLIKTRGQQVTLSCSPISGHRSVSWYQQTPGQGLQFLFEYFSETQRNKGNFPGRFSGRQFSNSRSEMNVSTLELGDSALYLCASSPQPGQASATNEKLFFGSGTQLSVL.